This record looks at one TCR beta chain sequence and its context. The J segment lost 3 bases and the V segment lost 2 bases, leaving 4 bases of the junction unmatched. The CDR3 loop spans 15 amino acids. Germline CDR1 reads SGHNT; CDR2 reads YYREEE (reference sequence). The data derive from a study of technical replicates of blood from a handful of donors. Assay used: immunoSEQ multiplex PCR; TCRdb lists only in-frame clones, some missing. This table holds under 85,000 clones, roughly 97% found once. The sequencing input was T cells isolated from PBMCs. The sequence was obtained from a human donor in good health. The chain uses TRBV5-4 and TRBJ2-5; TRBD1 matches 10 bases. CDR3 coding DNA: TGTGCCAGCAGCTTCGGGACAGGGGAAAAAGAGACCCAGTACTTC. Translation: CASSFGTGEKETQYF.